This passage covers 13 T cell receptor beta chains from one sample sequenced in a study of T cells in Graves' hyperthyroidism and ophthalmopathy. RNA transcripts provided the source from which TCR beta CDR3 regions were amplified. RT-PCR in the first round (using the HTBI primer set) targeted the TCR CDR3. TCRdb passed the multiplex PCR reads through MiXCR, listing each CDR3 protein once. The data hold about half a million distinct CDR3 sequences, with more than 20% observed a single time. Sequencing was carried out using blood. The receptor set was obtained from a man younger than 35 with Graves' hyperthyroidism.

This clonotype has only a few counts. The CDR3 coding sequence is TGCGCCAGCAGCCCAACAGGGGGGCCTTTCGAAAACATTCAGTACTTC. Translation gives CASSPTGGPFENIQYF. The chain carries TRBV5-1 and TRBJ2-4, with 8 bases identical to TRBD1. This CDR3 is built from 16 residues. J was trimmed by 5 bases and V by 4 bases; bases with no gene match: 11. Germline V lookup: CDR1 SGHRS, CDR2 YFSETQ.

This clonotype was counted ten times or more. V usage is TRBV27 and J usage is TRBJ1-1, with 10 bases identical to TRBD1. Germline-derived CDR1 and CDR2 are MNHEY and SMNVEV (reference sequence). The CDR3 is 14 residues long. V trimming: 5 bases; J trimming: 5 bases; junction bases outside the gene matches: 5. The chain's CDR3 is CASSPRQGATEAFF. The CDR3, as DNA: TGTGCCAGCAGTCCGCGACAGGGGGCGACTGAAGCTTTCTTT.

This clonotype was picked up a small number of times. Just one base apart from a much larger clone, this may be a read error. The chain links TRBV28 to TRBJ1-1; possible D gene TRBD1, 5 bases. This CDR3 comprises 12 residues. CDR1 is MDHEN, CDR2 SYDVKM, per germline. CDR3 in DNA: TGTGCCAGCAGAAGCCAGGGCACTGAAGCTTGCTTT. Protein sequence: CASRSQGTEACF.

This clonotype was recorded many times. The chain has TRBV20-1 and TRBJ2-4; TRBD1 matches at 8 bases. The CDR3 has 13 amino acids. Trimming at V came to 6 bases and at J to 3 bases, leaving 4 bases not matched to a gene. Per the germline V gene, CDR1 is DFQATT and CDR2 is SNEGSKA (reference sequence). The CDR3: CSATQGGKNIQYF. The CDR3 bases are TGCAGTGCGACACAGGGGGGCAAAAACATTCAGTACTTC.

This chain joins TRBV12-3 or TRBV12-4 and TRBJ1-1; D call uncertain. The CDR3 totals 12 residues. Trimming shortened V by 6 bases and J by 11 bases, and 16 bases separated the two germline ends. The CDR3 DNA follows: TGTGCCAGCAGCCCCTCGACCGCCGTGGCTTTCTTT. Amino acid sequence: CASSPSTAVAFF.

The count of this clonotype is one. V and J are TRBV2 and TRBJ2-6; either TRBD1 or TRBD2 may supply D (5 bases each). The CDR3 sequence is 13 residues long. CDR1 and CDR2 from the germline V gene are SNHLY and FYNNEI. CDR3 amino acids: CVRGVAGANVLTF. Here the CDR3 DNA reads TGTGTCAGAGGGGTCGCTGGGGCCAACGTCCTGACTTTC.

This clonotype was observed at least ten times. The rearrangement uses TRBV2 and TRBJ1-2; no clear D. CDR1 SNHLY and CDR2 FYNNEI come from the germline V gene. Trimming took off 5 bases at V and 4 bases at J, with 17 bases between the two ends. The length of the CDR3 is 15 residues. The CDR3 region is CASSRRTGRGYGYTF. CDR3 in DNA: TGTGCCAGCAGTCGCCGGACCGGACGCGGCTATGGCTACACCTTC.

In its sample, this clonotype was seen a few times. The V and J genes are TRBV4-1 and TRBJ1-2; D gene unclear. This CDR3 comprises 14 residues. With 0 bases removed from V and 1 base from J, the gap between germline ends came to 6 bases. In germline, CDR1 is MGHRA, CDR2 YSYEKL. For the CDR3, the DNA is TGCGCCAGCAGCCAAGATCATGGTAACTATGGCTACACCTTC. This sequence encodes CASSQDHGNYGYTF.

In this sample, this clonotype turned up many times. The gene calls are TRBV7-2 and TRBJ1-1; the D gene is possibly TRBD1 (6 bases). The germline V gene has CDR1 SGHTA and CDR2 FQGNSA. The V end lost 5 bases, the J end lost 3 bases, and 13 bases lay between the germline ends. The CDR3 has 14 residues. The chain's CDR3 is CASSPGGLYTEAFF. In nucleotides, the CDR3 is TGTGCCAGCAGCCCCGGGGGGCTGTACACTGAAGCTTTCTTT. Variable domain in full (rest from reference TRBV7-2 and TRBJ1-1): GAGVSQSPSNKVTEKGKDVELRCDPISGHTALYWYRQSLGQGLEFLIYFQGNSAPDKSGLPSDRFSAERTGGSVSTLTIQRTQQEDSAVYLCASSPGGLYTEAFFGQGTRLTVV.

The sample holds many counts of this clonotype. The genes are TRBV6-1 and TRBJ1-5; D gene unclear. This CDR3 is built from 13 residues. Trimming pared 7 bases from V and 1 base from J, leaving 8 bases between. Germline V gene sequence: CDR1 MNHNS, CDR2 SASEGT. CDR3 nucleotides: TGTGCCAGCACCCACACGAGCAATCAGCCCCAGCATTTT. It encodes CASTHTSNQPQHF.

In regard to this clonotype: At one boundary the junction diverges from the germline segment, which might be a read error. This chain joins TRBV5-1 and TRBJ1-1, with a weak D call TRBD1 (5 bases). Germline V gene sequence: CDR1 SGHRS, CDR2 YFSETQ. CDR3 length: 15 residues. This CDR3 reads CACSLGGRGNTEAFF. DNA for the CDR3: TGCGCCTGCAGCTTGGGGGGGAGAGGGAACACTGAAGCTTTCTTT.

V gene TRBV29-1 combines with J gene TRBJ2-3; 12 bases map to TRBD2. The CDR3 covers 15 residues. Germline V gene sequence: CDR1 SQVTM, CDR2 ANQGSEA. Unmatched junction bases numbered 7, after V lost 7 bases and J lost 2 bases. The CDR3 bases are TGCAGCGCCACCGGACTAGCGGGATACACAGATACGCAGTATTTT. Its translation is CSATGLAGYTDTQYF.

This clonotype was detected ten times or more. The V gene is TRBV5-1, the J gene TRBJ2-7, with D tentatively TRBD1 or TRBD2 (5 bases each). The CDR3 runs to 15 residues. The ends were cut back, 5 bases at V and 3 bases at J, with 18 bases in the middle. Looked up from germline, CDR1 is SGHRS and CDR2 is YFSETQ. The CDR3 region has the DNA TGCGCCAGCAGTTTCCGGGACGGGACCTACTACGAGCAGTACTTC. Its translation is CASSFRDGTYYEQYF.